Ten or more counts support the clone carrying this TCR beta chain. Uncontrolled infection, other autoimmune disease, pregnancy or lactation led to exclusion. The V end was cut by 6 bases, the J end by 8 bases, with 10 bases between. Germline V CDR1 and CDR2: MNHEY, SVGAGI. The CDR3 contains 11 residues. These data belong to a study of T cells in Graves' hyperthyroidism and ophthalmopathy. TCR beta CDR3 regions were amplified from RNA. TCR CDR3 regions were first amplified by RT-PCR with HTBI primers. TCRdb re-derived calls from the multiplex PCR reads in MiXCR, one entry per CDR3 protein. The data hold roughly 570,000 distinct CDR3 sequences, with around 45% observed a single time.

Sequenced material: peripheral blood or thyroid tissue (not recorded which). The sequence was obtained from a woman aged 18-29 years with Graves' hyperthyroidism. The chain is built from TRBV6-5 and TRBJ1-1, with a possible D match to TRBD1 (6 bases). The CDR3 DNA follows: TGTGCCAGCAGATCCGGGACAGAAGCTTTCTTT. Encoded protein: CASRSGTEAFF.